The 18 T cell receptor beta chains in this list originate from one sample, sequenced in a study of cytomegalovirus exposure and HLA in healthy donors. Use of 60 Vbeta and 13 Jbeta primers characterized the PCR. Only in-frame clones appear in the TCRdb table, and some are missing; sequencing was by immunoSEQ multiplex PCR. The sample contains over 150,000 clones, roughly 70% of which appear only once. Sequencing used PBMCs. These receptors came from a woman aged 50 to 65 in good health and CMV-seropositive.

V is TRBV2 and J is TRBJ2-5; 7 bases match TRBD2. J was trimmed by 5 bases and V by 8 bases; bases with no gene match: 8. Germline CDR1 reads SNHLY; CDR2 reads FYNNEI. The CDR3 covers 13 residues. The CDR3 protein is CASLGLGRETQYF. The DNA for the CDR3 is TGTGCCAGCCTAGGACTAGGCCGGGAGACCCAGTACTTC.

The chain couples TRBV30 to TRBJ1-2; TRBD1 matches 7 bases. From germline, CDR1 is GTSNPN and CDR2 SVGIG (reference sequence). The CDR3 sequence is 15 residues long. The trim removed 2 bases at V and 5 bases at J, leaving 11 bases unmatched. CDR3 loop: CAWSIRQGPGYGYTF. The CDR3 DNA sequence: TGTGCCTGGAGTATCCGACAGGGCCCGGGGTATGGCTACACCTTC.

CDR3 protein: CASSEAVGTGGWNQPQHF. CDR3 nucleotide sequence: TGTGCCAGCAGTGAAGCGGTTGGGACAGGGGGCTGGAATCAGCCCCAGCATTTT. The chain joins TRBV6-1 to TRBJ1-5; TRBD1 agrees at 12 bases. The CDR3 has 18 amino acids. The trim removed 0 bases at V and 4 bases at J, leaving 7 bases unmatched. CDR1 MNHNS and CDR2 SASEGT come from the germline V gene.

V gene TRBV7-9 combines with J gene TRBJ1-1; perhaps TRBD1 as D (5 bases). Germline lookup yields CDR1 SEHNR and CDR2 FQNEAQ (reference sequence). Between the trimmed V and J ends, which lost 2 bases and 5 bases, there was a span of 9 bases. The CDR3 is 13 amino acids. CDR3 amino acids: CASSLPGGTEAFF. CDR3 nucleotides: TGTGCCAGCAGCTTACCGGGGGGGACTGAAGCTTTCTTT.

The rearrangement joins TRBV9 to TRBJ1-1; 7 bases are a match to TRBD1. The germline V gene has CDR1 SGDLS and CDR2 YYNGEE. The junction had 7 bases not matched to a gene; V was cut back by 4 bases and J by 1 base. CDR3 size: 15 residues. The CDR3 here is CASSIMTGQNTEAFF. CDR3 coding DNA: TGTGCCAGCAGCATCATGACAGGGCAGAACACTGAAGCTTTCTTT.

The chain joins TRBV5-1 to TRBJ2-3; 9 bases match TRBD1. CDR1 is SGHRS and CDR2 is YFSETQ in the germline V gene. The CDR3 length is 18 residues. V was pared by 5 bases and J by 4 bases, with 17 bases of the junction left unmatched. The CDR3 region is CASSDGTGSPYGADTQYF. CDR3 nucleotides: TGCGCCAGCAGTGACGGGACAGGGTCCCCTTACGGGGCAGATACGCAGTATTTT.

This clone has a single count. This rearrangement joins TRBV6-4 to TRBJ2-1; 7 nucleotides match TRBD1. Germline V gives CDR1 MRHNA, CDR2 SNTAGT. J was trimmed by 4 bases and V by 5 bases; bases with no gene match: 8. The CDR3 is 15 amino acids. The CDR3 reads CASSPGQSSYNEQFF. DNA of the CDR3: TGTGCCAGCAGTCCGGGACAGAGTTCATACAATGAGCAGTTCTTC.

V and J are TRBV15 and TRBJ1-2, with unresolved D. The CDR3 contains 16 residues. CDR1 and CDR2 from the germline V gene are LNHNV and YYDKDF (reference sequence). Trimming pared 5 bases from V and 10 bases from J, leaving 26 bases between. The CDR3 reads CATSGRRELWERDYTF. CDR3 DNA sequence: TGTGCCACCAGCGGCCGTCGGGAATTATGGGAGAGGGACTACACCTTC.

The chain carries TRBV7-9 and TRBJ2-7; possible D gene TRBD1, 6 bases. Germline CDR1 is SEHNR and CDR2 is FQNEAQ (reference sequence). The CDR3 is made up of 17 amino acids. The ends were cut back, 5 bases at V and 2 bases at J, with 22 bases in the middle. CDR3 in DNA: TGTGCCAGCAGCAAAACCCCTGGAAGCGACAGGACCTACGAGCAGTACTTC. This sequence encodes CASSKTPGSDRTYEQYF.

This chain links TRBV18 with TRBJ2-3; no definite D call. The CDR3 has 12 residues. CDR1 and CDR2 (germline): KGHSH, LQKENI. The V end lost 6 bases, the J end lost 4 bases, and 8 bases lay between the germline ends. In nucleotides, the CDR3 is TGTGCCAGCTCCTTTAACTCAGATACGCAGTATTTT. It codes for CASSFNSDTQYF.

This chain joins TRBV10-3 and TRBJ2-3; 8 positions agree with TRBD2. Unmatched junction bases numbered 4, after V lost 5 bases and J lost 6 bases. CDR3 length: 13 residues. Germline V gene lookup returns CDR1 ENHRY and CDR2 SYGVKD. For the CDR3, the DNA is TGTGCCATCAGTAGCGGGGGAGGGGATACGCAGTATTTT. Protein: CAISSGGGDTQYF.

The chain recombines TRBV7-9 with TRBJ2-6, with D perhaps matching TRBD2 (5 bases). The CDR3 spans 16 residues. In germline, CDR1 is SEHNR, CDR2 FQNEAQ (reference sequence). Trimming cost V 5 bases and J 0 bases, with 11 bases left between them. CDR3 sequence (DNA): TGTGCCAGCAGCCCAGTAGCGAGCTCTGGGGCCAACGTCCTGACTTTC. Protein: CASSPVASSGANVLTF.

This chain links TRBV7-9 with TRBJ2-1, with TRBD2 matching over 8 bases. The CDR3 extends over 15 amino acids. CDR1 SEHNR and CDR2 FQNEAQ come from the germline V gene (reference sequence). The V and J ends lost 1 base and 10 bases, in that order; junction bases with no gene match: 9. The CDR3 DNA sequence: TGTGCCAGCAGCTTAGGGGGACTAGGGGCAGGCGAGCAGTTCTTC. Its translation: CASSLGGLGAGEQFF. Full variable domain (missing parts from reference TRBV7-9 and TRBJ2-1): DTGVSQNPRHKITKRGQNVTFRCDPISEHNRLYWYRQTLGQGPEFLTYFQNEAQLEKSRLLSDRFSAERPKGSFSTLEIQRTEQGDSAMYLCASSLGGLGAGEQFFGPGTRLTVL.

This sequence joins TRBV7-9 and TRBJ2-7, with 9 bases fitting TRBD1. Germline assignment: CDR1 SEHNR and CDR2 FQNEAQ (reference sequence). The CDR3 has 14 amino acids. The V segment lost 6 bases and the J segment 3 bases; nucleotides outside the gene matches: 6. The CDR3 loop is CASRPGTGNYEQYF. CDR3 sequence (DNA): TGTGCCAGCAGGCCCGGGACAGGGAACTACGAGCAGTACTTC.

This clone was detected only a few times. The chain is built from TRBV2 and TRBJ1-4, with 10 bases that match TRBD1. The ends lost 5 bases at V and 2 bases at J; junction bases unmatched: 8. Germline V gives CDR1 SNHLY, CDR2 FYNNEI. The length of the CDR3 is 17 residues. The CDR3: CASSLPGQGYTNEKLFF. In nucleotides, the CDR3 is TGTGCCAGCAGTCTTCCGGGACAGGGGTATACTAATGAAAAACTGTTTTTT.

The chain recombines TRBV7-6 with TRBJ2-5; 8 nucleotides agree with TRBD2. After removal of 5 bases from V and 11 bases from J, the junction contained 13 bases not matched to a gene. This CDR3 has 14 amino acids. CDR1 SGHVS and CDR2 FNYEAQ come from the germline V gene. The CDR3 loop is CASSPGRGETEQYF. CDR3 bases: TGTGCCAGCAGCCCCGGGAGGGGAGAAACGGAGCAGTACTTC. Supplemented by reference TRBV7-6 and TRBJ2-5, the full variable domain reads GAGVSQSPRYKVTKRGQDVALRCDPISGHVSLYWYRQALGQGPEFLTYFNYEAQQDKSGLPNDRFSAERPEGSISTLTIQRTEQRDSAMYRCASSPGRGETEQYFGPGTRLLVL.

This chain uses TRBV6-1 with TRBJ1-2; D not certain. V was cut by 2 bases and J by 2 bases, with 6 bases left in between. The CDR3 runs 13 residues. The germline V gene has CDR1 MNHNS and CDR2 SASEGT. This CDR3 is CASSESQNYGYTF. The CDR3 DNA follows: TGTGCCAGCAGTGAAAGTCAGAACTATGGCTACACCTTC.

The CDR3, as DNA: TGTGCCAGCTCTCCAGAACAGGGTAATGGCTACACCTTC. It encodes CASSPEQGNGYTF. The chain joins TRBV18 to TRBJ1-2; D possibly corresponds to TRBD1 (6 bases). The V end was cut by 6 bases, the J end by 6 bases, with 14 bases between. This CDR3 has 13 amino acids. Germline CDR1 and CDR2: KGHSH and LQKENI.